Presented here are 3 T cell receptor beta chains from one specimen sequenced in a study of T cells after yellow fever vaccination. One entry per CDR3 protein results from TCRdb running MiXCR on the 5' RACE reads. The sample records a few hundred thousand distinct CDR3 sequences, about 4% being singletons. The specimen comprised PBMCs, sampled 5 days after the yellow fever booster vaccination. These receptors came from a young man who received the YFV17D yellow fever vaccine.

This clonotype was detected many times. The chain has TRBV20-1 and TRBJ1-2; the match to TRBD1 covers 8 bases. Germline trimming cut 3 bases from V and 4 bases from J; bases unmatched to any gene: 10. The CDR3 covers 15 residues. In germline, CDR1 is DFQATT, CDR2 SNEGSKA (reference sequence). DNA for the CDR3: TGCAGTGCTAGTCCTGCAGGGGGCGAAGGCTATGGCTACACCTTC. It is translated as CSASPAGGEGYGYTF.

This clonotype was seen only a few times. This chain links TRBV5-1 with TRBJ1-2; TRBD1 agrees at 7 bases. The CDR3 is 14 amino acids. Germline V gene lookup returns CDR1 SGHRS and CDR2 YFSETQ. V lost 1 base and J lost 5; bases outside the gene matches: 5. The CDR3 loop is CASSLRDRVYGYTF. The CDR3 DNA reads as TGCGCCAGCAGCTTGAGGGACAGAGTTTATGGCTACACCTTC.

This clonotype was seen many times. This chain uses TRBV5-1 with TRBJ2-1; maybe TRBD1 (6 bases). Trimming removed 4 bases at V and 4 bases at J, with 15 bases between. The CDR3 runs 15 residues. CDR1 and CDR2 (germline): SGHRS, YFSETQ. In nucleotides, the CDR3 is TGCGCCAGCAGCAGGACAGAGGACCTATACAATGAGCAGTTCTTC. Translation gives CASSRTEDLYNEQFF.